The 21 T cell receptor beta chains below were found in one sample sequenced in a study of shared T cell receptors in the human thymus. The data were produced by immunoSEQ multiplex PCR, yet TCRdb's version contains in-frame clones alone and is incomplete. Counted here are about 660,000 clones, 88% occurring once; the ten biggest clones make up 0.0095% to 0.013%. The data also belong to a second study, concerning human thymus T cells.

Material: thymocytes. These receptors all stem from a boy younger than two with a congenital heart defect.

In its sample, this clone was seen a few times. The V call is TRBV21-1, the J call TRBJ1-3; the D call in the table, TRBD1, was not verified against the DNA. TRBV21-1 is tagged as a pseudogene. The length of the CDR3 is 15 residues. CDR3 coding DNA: TGTGCCAGCAGCAAAGCAGGGGGCGCTGGAAACACCATATATTTT. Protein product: CASSKAGGAGNTIYF.

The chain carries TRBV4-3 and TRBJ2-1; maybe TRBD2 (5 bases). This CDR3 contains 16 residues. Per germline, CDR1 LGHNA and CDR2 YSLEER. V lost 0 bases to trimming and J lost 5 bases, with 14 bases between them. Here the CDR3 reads CASSQEANGDHNEQFF. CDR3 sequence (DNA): TGCGCCAGCAGCCAAGAAGCCAACGGGGATCACAATGAGCAGTTCTTC.

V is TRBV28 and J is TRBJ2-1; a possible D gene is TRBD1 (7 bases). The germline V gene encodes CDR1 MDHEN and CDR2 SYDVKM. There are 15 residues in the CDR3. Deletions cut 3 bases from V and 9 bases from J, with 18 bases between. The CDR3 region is CASSFRGDFFGEQFF. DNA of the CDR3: TGTGCCAGCAGTTTCAGGGGGGACTTCTTTGGTGAGCAGTTCTTC.

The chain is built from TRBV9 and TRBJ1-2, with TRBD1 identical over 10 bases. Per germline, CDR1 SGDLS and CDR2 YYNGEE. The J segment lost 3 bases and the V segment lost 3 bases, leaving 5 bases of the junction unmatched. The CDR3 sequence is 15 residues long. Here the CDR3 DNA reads TGTGCCAGCAGCGAGGGACAGGGGTACCACTATGGCTACACCTTC. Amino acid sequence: CASSEGQGYHYGYTF.

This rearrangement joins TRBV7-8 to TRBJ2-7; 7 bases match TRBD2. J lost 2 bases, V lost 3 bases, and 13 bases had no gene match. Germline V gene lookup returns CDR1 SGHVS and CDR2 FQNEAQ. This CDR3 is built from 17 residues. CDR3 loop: CASSLEGISGRPYEQYF. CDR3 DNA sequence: TGTGCCAGCAGCTTGGAAGGCATTAGCGGGCGGCCCTACGAGCAGTACTTC.

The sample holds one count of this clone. CDR3 DNA sequence: TGTGCCAGCAGTTACAAACTAGCGGGAGGGGACATTCAGTACTTC. The encoded protein is CASSYKLAGGDIQYF. This rearrangement joins TRBV6-5 to TRBJ2-4; 13 positions agree with TRBD2. CDR3 length: 15 amino acids. Germline values: CDR1 MNHEY, CDR2 SVGAGI. The V segment lost 2 bases and the J segment 8 bases; nucleotides outside the gene matches: 3.

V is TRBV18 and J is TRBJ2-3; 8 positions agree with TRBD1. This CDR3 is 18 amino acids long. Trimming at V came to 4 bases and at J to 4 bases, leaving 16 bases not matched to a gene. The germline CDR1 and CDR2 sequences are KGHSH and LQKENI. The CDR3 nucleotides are TGTGCCAGCTCACTTCGGGACAGGCTAAAAGCGGGCCCAGATACGCAGTATTTT. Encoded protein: CASSLRDRLKAGPDTQYF. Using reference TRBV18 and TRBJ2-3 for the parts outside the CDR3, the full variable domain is NAGVMQNPRHLVRRRGQEARLRCSPMKGHSHVYWYRQLPEEGLKFMVYLQKENIIDESGMPKERFSAEFPKEGPSILRIQQVVRGDSAAYFCASSLRDRLKAGPDTQYFGPGTRLTVL.

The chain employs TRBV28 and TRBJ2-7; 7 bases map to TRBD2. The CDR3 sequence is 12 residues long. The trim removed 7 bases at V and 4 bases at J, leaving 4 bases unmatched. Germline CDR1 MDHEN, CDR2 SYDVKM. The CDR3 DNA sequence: TGTGCCAGCAATACTAGCGCTTACGAGCAGTACTTC. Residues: CASNTSAYEQYF.

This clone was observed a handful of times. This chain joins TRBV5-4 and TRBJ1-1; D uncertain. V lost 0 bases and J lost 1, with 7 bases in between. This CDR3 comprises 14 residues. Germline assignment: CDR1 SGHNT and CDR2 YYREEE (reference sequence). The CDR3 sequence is CASSLAGENTEAFF. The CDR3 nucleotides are TGTGCCAGCAGCTTGGCCGGAGAGAACACTGAAGCTTTCTTT.

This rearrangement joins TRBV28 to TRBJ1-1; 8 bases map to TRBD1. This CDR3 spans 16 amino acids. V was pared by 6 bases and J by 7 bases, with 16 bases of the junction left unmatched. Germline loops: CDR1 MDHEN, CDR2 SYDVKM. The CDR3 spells CASRHSRSDREGEAFF. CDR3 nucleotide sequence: TGTGCCAGCAGGCACTCCAGATCGGACAGGGAGGGTGAAGCTTTCTTT.

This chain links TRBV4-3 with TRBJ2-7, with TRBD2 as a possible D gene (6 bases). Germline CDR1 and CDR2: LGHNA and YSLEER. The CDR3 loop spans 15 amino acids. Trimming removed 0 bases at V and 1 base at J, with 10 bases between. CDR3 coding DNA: TGCGCCAGCAGCCAAGATCGGGGACTGTCCTACGAGCAGTACTTC. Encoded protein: CASSQDRGLSYEQYF.

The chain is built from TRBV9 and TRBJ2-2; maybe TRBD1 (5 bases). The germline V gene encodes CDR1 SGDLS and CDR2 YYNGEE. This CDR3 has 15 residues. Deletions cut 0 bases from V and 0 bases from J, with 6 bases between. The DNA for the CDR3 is TGTGCCAGCAGCGTAGACAGGCCGAACACCGGGGAGCTGTTTTTT. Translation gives CASSVDRPNTGELFF.

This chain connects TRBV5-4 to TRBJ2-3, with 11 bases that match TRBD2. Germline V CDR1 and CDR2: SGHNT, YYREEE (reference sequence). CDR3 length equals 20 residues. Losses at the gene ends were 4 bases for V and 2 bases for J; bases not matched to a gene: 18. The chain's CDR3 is CASSDGPCVAGGPSTDTQYF. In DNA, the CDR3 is TGTGCCAGCAGCGACGGACCTTGTGTAGCGGGAGGGCCCTCCACAGATACGCAGTATTTT.

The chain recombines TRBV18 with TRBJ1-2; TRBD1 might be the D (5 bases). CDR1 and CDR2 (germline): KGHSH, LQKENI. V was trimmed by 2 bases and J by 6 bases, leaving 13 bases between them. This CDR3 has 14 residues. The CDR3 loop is CASSPRREGHGYTF. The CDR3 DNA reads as TGTGCCAGCTCACCAAGGAGGGAGGGGCATGGCTACACCTTC.

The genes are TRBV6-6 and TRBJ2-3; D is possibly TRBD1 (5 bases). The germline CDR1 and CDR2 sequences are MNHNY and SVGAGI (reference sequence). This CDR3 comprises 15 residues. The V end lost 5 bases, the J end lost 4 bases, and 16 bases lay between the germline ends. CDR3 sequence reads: CASSPRAGYADTQYF. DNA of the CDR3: TGTGCCAGCAGTCCCCGGGCAGGGTACGCAGATACGCAGTATTTT.

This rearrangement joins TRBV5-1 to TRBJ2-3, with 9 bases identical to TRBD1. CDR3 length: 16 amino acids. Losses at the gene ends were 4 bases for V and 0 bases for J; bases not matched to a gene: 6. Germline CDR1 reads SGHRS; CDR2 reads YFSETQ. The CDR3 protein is CASSTGQGRSTDTQYF. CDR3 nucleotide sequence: TGCGCCAGCAGCACAGGACAGGGGCGAAGCACAGATACGCAGTATTTT. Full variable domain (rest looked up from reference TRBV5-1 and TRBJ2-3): KAGVTQTPRYLIKTRGQQVTLSCSPISGHRSVSWYQQTPGQGLQFLFEYFSETQRNKGNFPGRFSGRQFSNSRSEMNVSTLELGDSALYLCASSTGQGRSTDTQYFGPGTRLTVL.

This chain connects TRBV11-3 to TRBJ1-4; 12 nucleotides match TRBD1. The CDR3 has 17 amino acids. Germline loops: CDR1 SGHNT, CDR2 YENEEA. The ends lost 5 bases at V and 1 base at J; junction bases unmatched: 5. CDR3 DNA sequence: TGTGCCAGCAGCCCAGGGACAGGGGGCCTAACTAATGAAAAACTGTTTTTT. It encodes CASSPGTGGLTNEKLFF.

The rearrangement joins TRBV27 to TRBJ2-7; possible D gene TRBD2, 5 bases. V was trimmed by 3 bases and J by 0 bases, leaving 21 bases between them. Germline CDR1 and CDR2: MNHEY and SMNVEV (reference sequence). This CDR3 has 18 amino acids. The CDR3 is CASSFFYDERRSSYEQYF. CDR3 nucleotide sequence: TGTGCCAGCAGTTTTTTCTACGACGAGCGGAGGAGCTCCTACGAGCAGTACTTC.

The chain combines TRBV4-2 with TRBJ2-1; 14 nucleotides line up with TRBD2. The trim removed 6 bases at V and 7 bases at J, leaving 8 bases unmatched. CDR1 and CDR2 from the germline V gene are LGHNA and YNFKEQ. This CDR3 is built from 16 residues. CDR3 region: CASRPGTSGRANEQFF. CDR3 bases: TGTGCCAGCAGGCCCGGGACTAGCGGGAGAGCAAATGAGCAGTTCTTC.

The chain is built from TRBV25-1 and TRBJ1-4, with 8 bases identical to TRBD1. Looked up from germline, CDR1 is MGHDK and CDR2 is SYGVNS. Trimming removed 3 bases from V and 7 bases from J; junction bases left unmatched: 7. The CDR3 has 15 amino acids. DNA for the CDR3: TGTGCCAGCAGTGACCGCGGACAGGGAACTGAAAAACTGTTTTTT. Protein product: CASSDRGQGTEKLFF. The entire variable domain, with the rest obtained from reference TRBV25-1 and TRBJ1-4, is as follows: EADIYQTPRYLVIGTGKKITLECSQTMGHDKMYWYQQDPGMELHLIHYSYGVNSTEKGDLSSESTVSRIRTEHFPLTLESARPSHTSQYLCASSDRGQGTEKLFFGSGTQLSVL.

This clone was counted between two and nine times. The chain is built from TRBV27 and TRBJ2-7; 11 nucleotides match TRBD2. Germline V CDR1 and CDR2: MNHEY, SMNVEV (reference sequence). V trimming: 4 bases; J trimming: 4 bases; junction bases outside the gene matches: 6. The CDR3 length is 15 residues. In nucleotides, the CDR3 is TGTGCCAGCAGTTATAGCGGGAGGGACTGGTACGAGCAGTACTTC. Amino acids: CASSYSGRDWYEQYF.